The 24 T cell receptor beta chains given below trace back to one sample, sequenced in a study of metastatic and nonmetastatic thyroid tumors (dated by TCRdb to the early 2020s). The protocol used for the library was PCR. The sample was run on an Illumina HiSeq 4000. TCRdb trimmed the raw reads at Q25, called clones with MiXCR and kept productive beta chains. The sample table shows roughly 25,000 clones, and over 10% are seen once. The ten largest make up 4.9% of the sample. No patient had received any treatment before thyroid surgery. Specimen: blood. The receptors originated from a female donor with papillary thyroid cancer or a benign thyroid nodule (not recorded which). Some clones in this sample may be carry-over from other donors' samples.

This clone was counted at least ten times. This chain uses TRBV11-1 with TRBJ1-3, with D hard to call. This CDR3 comprises 16 residues. CDR1 and CDR2 (germline): SGHAT, FQDESV (reference sequence). V lost 5 bases, J lost 0 bases, and 14 bases lay in between. CDR3 DNA: TGTGCCAGCAGCCCCAATCCAGGCAACTCTGGAAACACCATATATTTT. Encoded protein: CASSPNPGNSGNTIYF.

Many counts were recorded for this clone. A much more abundant neighbour one base away suggests this may be a read error. This specimen includes other DNA sequences encoding the same CDR3. This chain connects TRBV5-1 to TRBJ1-1; 7 positions agree with TRBD1. This CDR3 has 14 amino acids. CDR1 and CDR2 (germline): SGHRS, YFSETQ. The V segment lost 4 bases and the J segment 4 bases; nucleotides outside the gene matches: 7. The DNA for the CDR3 is TGCGCCAGCAGCCTGCAGGACAGGTCCACTGAAGCTTTCTTT. As protein: CASSLQDRSTEAFF.

At least ten counts were recorded for this clone. V and J are TRBV6-4 and TRBJ2-1; D call uncertain. The CDR3 contains 15 residues. Germline CDR1 MRHNA, CDR2 SNTAGT. With 2 bases removed from V and 0 bases from J, the gap between germline ends came to 8 bases. CDR3 amino acids: CASSDTGDSYNEQFF. The CDR3 nucleotides are TGTGCCAGCAGTGACACGGGTGACTCCTACAATGAGCAGTTCTTC.

This clone was counted many times. The chain joins TRBV5-1 to TRBJ1-5; the match to TRBD1 covers 7 bases. Germline CDR1 reads SGHRS; CDR2 reads YFSETQ. The CDR3 totals 14 residues. After removal of 0 bases from V and 9 bases from J, the junction contained 6 bases not matched to a gene. The CDR3 protein is CASSLGTGEPPQHF. The CDR3 DNA is TGCGCCAGCAGCTTGGGGACAGGCGAACCGCCCCAGCATTTT.

By sample share, this clone is medium-sized. The chain has TRBV12-3 or TRBV12-4 and TRBJ2-5; 9 positions agree with TRBD1. This CDR3 is 16 amino acids long. V was pared by 4 bases and J by 2 bases, with 8 bases of the junction left unmatched. DNA of the CDR3: TGTGCCAGCAGTTCCCGGGACAGGGCTTCTCAAGAGACCCAGTACTTC. This sequence encodes CASSSRDRASQETQYF.

This clone has ten or more counts. The rearrangement uses TRBV4-1 and TRBJ1-1, with 9 bases aligning to TRBD1. The length of the CDR3 is 15 residues. CDR1 is MGHRA and CDR2 is YSYEKL in the germline V gene. The junction had 12 bases not matched to a gene; V was cut back by 9 bases and J by 4 bases. The CDR3 DNA reads TGCGCCAGTCTGGGGGGACAGGGTGGGAGCACTGAAGCTTTCTTT. As protein: CASLGGQGGSTEAFF.

This clone was counted ten times or more. The genes are TRBV6-1 and TRBJ2-1; weak D call: TRBD2 (5 bases). Germline CDR1 is MNHNS and CDR2 is SASEGT. Trimming cost V 4 bases and J 2 bases, with 15 bases left between them. The CDR3 covers 16 residues. DNA of the CDR3: TGTGCCAGCAGTGGGGCACAGCCGAGGGCCTACAATGAGCAGTTCTTC. It specifies CASSGAQPRAYNEQFF.

This clone occurred many times. The chain is built from TRBV7-2 and TRBJ2-7; no reliable D call. Germline V CDR1 and CDR2: SGHTA, FQGNSA. V was shortened by 1 base and J by 0 bases, with 7 bases between the two germline ends. The CDR3 extends over 14 amino acids. CDR3 DNA: TGTGCCAGCAGCTTAGGAGGAGCCTCCTACGAGCAGTACTTC. Translating gives CASSLGGASYEQYF. Looking up the rest from reference TRBV7-2 and TRBJ2-7 gives the full variable domain: GAGVSQSPSNKVTEKGKDVELRCDPISGHTALYWYRQSLGQGLEFLIYFQGNSAPDKSGLPSDRFSAERTGGSVSTLTIQRTQQEDSAVYLCASSLGGASYEQYFGPGTRLTVT.

This clone was observed many times. The chain employs TRBV5-1 and TRBJ2-1; 8 bases agree with TRBD1. There are 15 residues in the CDR3. V trimming: 0 bases; J trimming: 5 bases; junction bases outside the gene matches: 4. Germline assignment: CDR1 SGHRS and CDR2 YFSETQ. The CDR3 loop reads CASSLDQGAHNEQFF. CDR3 nucleotide sequence: TGCGCCAGCAGCTTGGATCAGGGGGCGCACAATGAGCAGTTCTTC. The whole variable domain, remainder taken from reference TRBV5-1 and TRBJ2-1, is KAGVTQTPRYLIKTRGQQVTLSCSPISGHRSVSWYQQTPGQGLQFLFEYFSETQRNKGNFPGRFSGRQFSNSRSEMNVSTLELGDSALYLCASSLDQGAHNEQFFGPGTRLTVL.

This clone was counted at least ten times. The chain employs TRBV5-4 and TRBJ2-5, with TRBD1 matching over 7 bases. Germline V gene lookup returns CDR1 SGHNT and CDR2 YYREEE (reference sequence). Trimming removed 0 bases from V and 5 bases from J; junction bases left unmatched: 4. The CDR3 has 14 residues. The CDR3 loop reads CASSLVDRQETQYF. CDR3 sequence (DNA): TGTGCCAGCAGCTTGGTGGACAGGCAGGAGACCCAGTACTTC.

This clone was found many times. The V call is TRBV4-1, the J call TRBJ2-3; tentative D call: TRBD1 (6 bases). The V and J ends lost 0 bases and 2 bases respectively, with 12 bases between them. The CDR3 is 16 amino acids. The germline V gene has CDR1 MGHRA and CDR2 YSYEKL. As DNA, the CDR3 is TGCGCCAGCAGCCAAGATCACGGACAGTACACAGATACGCAGTATTTT. Its protein product is CASSQDHGQYTDTQYF.

This clone came up many times. V and J are TRBV9 and TRBJ2-3; a weak D match, TRBD1 (6 bases). V lost 3 bases and J lost 6, with 20 bases in between. CDR3 length equals 16 residues. CDR1 and CDR2 (germline): SGDLS, YYNGEE. CDR3 residues: CASSESPQGKGDTQYF. As DNA, the CDR3 is TGTGCCAGCAGCGAGTCCCCCCAGGGGAAGGGGGATACGCAGTATTTT. Combining the CDR3 with reference TRBV9 and TRBJ2-3 gives the whole variable domain DSGVTQTPKHLITATGQRVTLRCSPRSGDLSVYWYQQSLDQGLQFLIQYYNGEERAKGNILERFSAQQFPDLHSELNLSSLELGDSALYFCASSESPQGKGDTQYFGPGTRLTVL.

This clone was seen at least ten times. CDR3 amino acids: CSARGLAAYNEQFF. The CDR3 coding sequence is TGCAGTGCTAGAGGACTAGCGGCCTACAATGAGCAGTTCTTC. The V and J genes are TRBV20-1 and TRBJ2-1; 9 nucleotides match TRBD2. Germline V gene sequence: CDR1 DFQATT, CDR2 SNEGSKA (reference sequence). This CDR3 has 14 residues. Losses at the gene ends were 1 base for V and 2 bases for J; bases not matched to a gene: 0.

The table lists this clone with many counts. The V and J genes are TRBV12-3 or TRBV12-4 and TRBJ2-5; TRBD2 matches 13 bases. This CDR3 contains 13 residues. After removal of 5 bases from V and 9 bases from J, the junction contained 3 bases not matched to a gene. For the CDR3, the DNA is TGTGCCAGCAGTCCAACTAGCGGGAGGGCCCAGTACTTC. Its protein is CASSPTSGRAQYF.

By share of the sample, this clone is medium-sized. The V gene is TRBV6-5, the J gene TRBJ1-6; no definite D call. CDR1 MNHEY and CDR2 SVGAGI come from the germline V gene. The length of the CDR3 is 13 residues. The V end lost 2 bases, the J end lost 8 bases, and 7 bases lay between the germline ends. The CDR3 region is CASSYGADSPLHF. The DNA of the CDR3 is TGTGCCAGCAGTTACGGAGCGGATTCACCCCTCCACTTT.

This clone was seen at least ten times. The chain has TRBV6-1 and TRBJ2-1; D may be TRBD1 (5 bases). V gave up 4 bases and J gave up 0 bases, with 10 bases separating them. Germline V lookup: CDR1 MNHNS, CDR2 SASEGT. This CDR3 has 15 amino acids. The chain's CDR3 is CASSVLQGSYNEQFF. In nucleotides, the CDR3 is TGTGCCAGCAGTGTATTGCAGGGCTCCTACAATGAGCAGTTCTTC.

Judged by abundance, this clone is medium-sized. V is TRBV20-1 and J is TRBJ2-7; 8 positions agree with TRBD1. V lost 7 bases to trimming and J lost 2 bases; unmatched junction nucleotides: 10. Germline CDR1 is DFQATT and CDR2 is SNEGSKA (reference sequence). The CDR3 contains 14 residues. The CDR3 region is CSVSFRGQTYEQYF. In DNA form, the CDR3 reads TGCAGTGTGAGCTTCAGGGGGCAGACCTACGAGCAGTACTTC.

The table lists this clone with many counts. J is TRBJ1-5 and V is TRBV30; D unclear. The germline V gene has CDR1 GTSNPN and CDR2 SVGIG (reference sequence). V lost 1 base and J 3 bases, leaving 10 bases between the germline ends. There are 14 residues in the CDR3. The CDR3: CAWSAGRINQPQHF. CDR3 coding DNA: TGTGCCTGGAGTGCCGGCCGGATCAATCAGCCCCAGCATTTT.

This clone was seen many times. The chain employs TRBV5-5 and TRBJ2-7; D is undetermined. V lost 0 bases to trimming and J lost 5 bases, with 12 bases between them. Per germline, CDR1 SGHKS and CDR2 YYEKEE (reference sequence). The CDR3 sequence is 14 residues long. The CDR3 is CASSLVLGMNEQYF. DNA for the CDR3: TGTGCCAGCAGCTTGGTGCTAGGGATGAACGAGCAGTACTTC.

This chain uses TRBV27 with TRBJ2-2; a weak D match, TRBD2 (6 bases). The length of the CDR3 is 13 residues. V was shortened by 6 bases and J by 16 bases, with 21 bases between the two germline ends. Germline CDR1 reads MNHEY; CDR2 reads SMNVEV (reference sequence). Here the CDR3 reads CASSRDSRGDQFF. The DNA for the CDR3 is TGTGCCAGCAGCCGGGACTCCCGTGGGGACCAGTTTTTT.

A few counts support this clone. Possible read error: a much larger clone is one base away. This sequence joins TRBV10-3 and TRBJ2-3; D gene ambiguous. V lost 7 bases, J lost 2 bases, and 10 bases lay in between. The germline gives CDR1 ENHRY, CDR2 SYGVKD. The CDR3 consists of 13 residues. CDR3: CAIIDRNTDTQYF. Written as DNA, the CDR3 is TGTGCCATCATTGATCGAAACACAGATACGCAGTATTTT.

This clone showed up many times. This sequence joins TRBV9 and TRBJ2-1; 11 nucleotides line up with TRBD2. V shed 2 bases and J 4 bases; nucleotides not matched to a gene: 2. CDR1 is SGDLS and CDR2 is YYNGEE in the germline V gene. This CDR3 spans 15 amino acids. CDR3 coding DNA: TGTGCCAGCAGCGTTACTAGCGGGAGTTACAATGAGCAGTTCTTC. It encodes CASSVTSGSYNEQFF.

This clone is labeled as medium-sized. V and J are TRBV20-1 and TRBJ2-1; TRBD2 aligns across 7 bases. The CDR3 loop spans 14 amino acids. V shed 1 base, J shed 2 bases, and the junction held 2 bases outside the gene matches. Germline loops: CDR1 DFQATT, CDR2 SNEGSKA (reference sequence). This CDR3 is CSARASGPYNEQFF. The CDR3 nucleotides read TGCAGTGCTAGAGCTAGCGGCCCCTACAATGAGCAGTTCTTC.

This clone was seen repeatedly, ten times or more. Other DNA sequences within the sample encode an identical CDR3. This sequence joins TRBV6-1 and TRBJ2-4; TRBD2 aligns across 7 bases. Germline assignment: CDR1 MNHNS and CDR2 SASEGT. This CDR3 comprises 14 residues. With 6 bases clipped from V and 4 bases from J, the junction kept 6 bases outside the gene matches. In nucleotides, the CDR3 is TGTGCCAGCAGCCCTCTAGCGGCGAAAAACATTCAGTACTTC. Translating gives CASSPLAAKNIQYF.